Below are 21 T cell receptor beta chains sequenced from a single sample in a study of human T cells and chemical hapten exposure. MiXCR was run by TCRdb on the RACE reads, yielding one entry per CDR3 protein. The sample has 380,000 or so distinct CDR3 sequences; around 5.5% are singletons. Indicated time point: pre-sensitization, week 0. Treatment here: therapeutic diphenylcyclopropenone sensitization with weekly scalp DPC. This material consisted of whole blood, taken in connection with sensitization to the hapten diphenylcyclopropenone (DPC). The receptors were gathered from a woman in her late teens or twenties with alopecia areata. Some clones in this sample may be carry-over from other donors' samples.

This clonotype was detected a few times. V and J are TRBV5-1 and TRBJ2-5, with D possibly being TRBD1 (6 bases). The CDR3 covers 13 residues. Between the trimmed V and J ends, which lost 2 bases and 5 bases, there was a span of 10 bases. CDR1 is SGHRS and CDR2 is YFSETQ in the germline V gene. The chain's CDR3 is CASSFQGYETQYF. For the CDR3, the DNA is TGCGCCAGCAGCTTTCAGGGGTATGAGACCCAGTACTTC.

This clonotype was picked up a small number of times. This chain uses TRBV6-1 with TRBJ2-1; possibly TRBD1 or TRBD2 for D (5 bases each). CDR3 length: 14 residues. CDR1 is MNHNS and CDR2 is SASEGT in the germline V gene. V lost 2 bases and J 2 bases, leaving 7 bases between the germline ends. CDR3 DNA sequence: TGTGCCAGCAGTGAATTGGGGGCCTACAATGAGCAGTTCTTC. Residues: CASSELGAYNEQFF.

The CDR3 region is CASSQETGTSSTYEQYF. CDR3 coding DNA: TGTGCCAGCAGCCAAGAGACCGGGACTAGCTCCACCTACGAGCAGTACTTC. This sequence joins TRBV4-2 and TRBJ2-7; 9 bases align to TRBD2. CDR3 length: 17 residues. Germline values: CDR1 LGHNA, CDR2 YNFKEQ. V shed 0 bases and J 2 bases; nucleotides not matched to a gene: 8.

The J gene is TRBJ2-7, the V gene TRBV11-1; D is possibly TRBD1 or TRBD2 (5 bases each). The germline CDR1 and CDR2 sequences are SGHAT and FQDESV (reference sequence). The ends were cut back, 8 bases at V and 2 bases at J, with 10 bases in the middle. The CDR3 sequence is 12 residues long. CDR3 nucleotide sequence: TGTGCCAGCCAGGGACCTACCTACGAGCAGTACTTC. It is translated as CASQGPTYEQYF.

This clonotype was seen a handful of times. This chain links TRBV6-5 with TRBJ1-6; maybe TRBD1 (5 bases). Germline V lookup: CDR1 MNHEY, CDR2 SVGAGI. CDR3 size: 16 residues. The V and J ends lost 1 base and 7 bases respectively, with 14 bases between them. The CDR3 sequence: CASSYWGGSRNSPLHF. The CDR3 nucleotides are TGTGCCAGCAGTTACTGGGGGGGTTCTAGGAATTCACCCCTCCACTTT.

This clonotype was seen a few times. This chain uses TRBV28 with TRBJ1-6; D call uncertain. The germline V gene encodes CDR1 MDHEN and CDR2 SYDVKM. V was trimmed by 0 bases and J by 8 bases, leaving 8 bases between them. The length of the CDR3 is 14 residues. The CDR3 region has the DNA TGTGCCAGCAGTTTATGGGGAAGCCATTCACCCCTCCACTTT. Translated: CASSLWGSHSPLHF.

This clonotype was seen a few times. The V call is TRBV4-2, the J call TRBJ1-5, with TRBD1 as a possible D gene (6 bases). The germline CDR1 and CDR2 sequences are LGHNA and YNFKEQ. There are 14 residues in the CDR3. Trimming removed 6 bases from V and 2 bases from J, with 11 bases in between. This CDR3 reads CASSHRVGNQPQHF. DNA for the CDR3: TGTGCCAGCAGTCACAGGGTCGGCAATCAGCCCCAGCATTTT.

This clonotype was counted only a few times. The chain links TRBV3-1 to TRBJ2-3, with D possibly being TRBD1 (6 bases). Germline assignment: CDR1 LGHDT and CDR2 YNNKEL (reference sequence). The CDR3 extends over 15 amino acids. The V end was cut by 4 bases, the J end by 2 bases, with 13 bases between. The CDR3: CASSPRQANTDTQYF. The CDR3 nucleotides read TGTGCCAGCAGCCCACGACAGGCGAACACAGATACGCAGTATTTT.

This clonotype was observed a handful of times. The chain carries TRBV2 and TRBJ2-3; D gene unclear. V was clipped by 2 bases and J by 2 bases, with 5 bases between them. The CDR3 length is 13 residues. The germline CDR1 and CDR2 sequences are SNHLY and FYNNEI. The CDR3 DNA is TGTGCCAGCAGTGAACAGCCCACAGATACGCAGTATTTT. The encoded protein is CASSEQPTDTQYF.

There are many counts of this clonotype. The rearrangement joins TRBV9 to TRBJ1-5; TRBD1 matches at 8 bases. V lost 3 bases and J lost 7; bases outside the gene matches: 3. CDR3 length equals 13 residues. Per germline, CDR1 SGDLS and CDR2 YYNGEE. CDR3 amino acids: CASSGTGMQPQHF. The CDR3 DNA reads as TGTGCCAGCAGCGGGACAGGGATGCAGCCCCAGCATTTT.

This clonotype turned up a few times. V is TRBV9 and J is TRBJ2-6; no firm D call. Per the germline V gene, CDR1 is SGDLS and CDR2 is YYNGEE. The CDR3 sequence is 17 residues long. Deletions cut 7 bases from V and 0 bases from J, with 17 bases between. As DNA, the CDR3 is TGTGCCAGCGGGTCCTCCAACGGGCTCTCTGGGGCCAACGTCCTGACTTTC. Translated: CASGSSNGLSGANVLTF.

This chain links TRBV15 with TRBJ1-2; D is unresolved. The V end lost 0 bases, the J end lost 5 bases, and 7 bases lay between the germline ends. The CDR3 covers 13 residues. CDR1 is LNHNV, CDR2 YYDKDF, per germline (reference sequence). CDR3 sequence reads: CATSRDNHYGYTF. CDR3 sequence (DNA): TGTGCCACCAGCAGAGATAACCATTATGGCTACACCTTC.

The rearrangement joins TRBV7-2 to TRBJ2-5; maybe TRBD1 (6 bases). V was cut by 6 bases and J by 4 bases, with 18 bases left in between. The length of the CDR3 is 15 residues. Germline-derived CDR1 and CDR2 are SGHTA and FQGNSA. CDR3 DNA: TGTGCCAGCAGACAAACCGGACAGAATCGAGAGACCCAGTACTTC. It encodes CASRQTGQNRETQYF.

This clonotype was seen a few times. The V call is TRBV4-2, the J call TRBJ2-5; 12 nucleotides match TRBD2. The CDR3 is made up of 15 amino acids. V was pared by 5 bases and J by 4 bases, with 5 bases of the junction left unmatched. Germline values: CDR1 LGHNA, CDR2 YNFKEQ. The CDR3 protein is CASSDGTSGRETQYF. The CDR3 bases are TGTGCCAGCAGCGATGGGACTAGCGGGCGAGAGACCCAGTACTTC.

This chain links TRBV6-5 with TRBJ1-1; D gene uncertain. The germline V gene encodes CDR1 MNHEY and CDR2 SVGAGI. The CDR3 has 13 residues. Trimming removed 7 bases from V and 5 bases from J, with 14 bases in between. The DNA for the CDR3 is TGTGCCAGCAATCTTGCAAGGACGACTGAAGCTTTCTTT. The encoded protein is CASNLARTTEAFF.

This chain's CDR3 is CSVEGGRTDTQYF. The CDR3, as DNA: TGCAGCGTTGAAGGTGGACGCACAGATACGCAGTATTTT. The rearrangement links TRBV29-1 to TRBJ2-3; D is unresolved. CDR1 is SQVTM and CDR2 is ANQGSEA in the germline V gene. Trimming shortened V by 1 base and J by 1 base, and 6 bases separated the two germline ends. CDR3 length: 13 amino acids.

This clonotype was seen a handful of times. CDR3 residues: CSARASGQVTDTQYF. The CDR3 bases are TGCAGTGCGAGGGCGTCGGGACAGGTCACAGATACGCAGTATTTT. The chain has TRBV20-1 and TRBJ2-3, with 8 positions matching TRBD1. Germline V gene sequence: CDR1 DFQATT, CDR2 SNEGSKA (reference sequence). The V gene end was trimmed by 6 bases and the J gene end by 2 bases; junction bases not matched to a gene: 10. The CDR3 sequence is 15 residues long.

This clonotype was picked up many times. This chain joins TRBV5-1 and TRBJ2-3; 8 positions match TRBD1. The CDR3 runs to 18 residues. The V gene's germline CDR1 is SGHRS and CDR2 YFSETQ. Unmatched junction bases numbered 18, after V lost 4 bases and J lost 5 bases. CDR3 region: CASSAEAGGPFEEDTQYF. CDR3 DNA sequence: TGCGCCAGCAGCGCGGAGGCAGGGGGCCCCTTCGAGGAAGATACGCAGTATTTT.

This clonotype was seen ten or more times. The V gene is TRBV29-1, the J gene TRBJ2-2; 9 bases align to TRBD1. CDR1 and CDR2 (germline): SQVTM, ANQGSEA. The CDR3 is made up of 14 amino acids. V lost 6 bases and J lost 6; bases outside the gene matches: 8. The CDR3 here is CSVVDRGEAGELFF. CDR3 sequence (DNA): TGCAGCGTCGTGGACAGGGGAGAGGCCGGGGAGCTGTTTTTT.

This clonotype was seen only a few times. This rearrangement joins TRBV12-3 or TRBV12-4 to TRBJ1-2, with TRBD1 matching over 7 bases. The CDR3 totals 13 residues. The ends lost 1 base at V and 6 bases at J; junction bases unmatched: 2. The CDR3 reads CASSLETGDGYTF. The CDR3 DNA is TGTGCCAGCAGTTTAGAAACAGGGGATGGCTACACCTTC.

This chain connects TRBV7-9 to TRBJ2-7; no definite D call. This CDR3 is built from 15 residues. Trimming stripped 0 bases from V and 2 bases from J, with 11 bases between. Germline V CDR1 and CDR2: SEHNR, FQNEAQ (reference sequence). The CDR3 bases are TGTGCCAGCAGCTTAGCACTCCAATTTACCTACGAGCAGTACTTC. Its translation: CASSLALQFTYEQYF.